The 27 T cell receptor beta chains below all came from one sample that was sequenced in a study of a mutant IDH1 vaccine in newly diagnosed glioma (dated by TCRdb to 2020 to 2022). These receptors are not linked to any known antigen. The method behind the library was the immunoSEQ multiplex PCR assay. The source is immuneACCESS, and TCRdb retained only in-frame sequences with V and J called. Part of the clones is not carried over; for the studies checked, unresolved V genes explain less than half of this, and the remainder is unexplained. The sample table records around 50,000 clones; approximately 90% of these occur just once. Approximately 4.2% of the sample is taken by the ten largest. The meaning of the sample's time point label: week 5, during vaccination. Each vaccine dose was 300 ug of a 20-mer mutant IDH1 peptide in Montanide, given subcutaneously with topical imiquimod. This specimen consisted of PBMCs, obtained from a glioma patient whose treatment included an IDH1 peptide vaccine. These TCRs come from a woman in her 40s with glioma.

V gene TRBV28 combines with J gene TRBJ1-2; 9 bases fit TRBD1. The CDR3 spans 16 residues. V lost 1 base to trimming and J lost 3 bases; unmatched junction nucleotides: 6. CDR1 is MDHEN and CDR2 is SYDVKM in the germline V gene. The CDR3 region is CASSLYHRGQDYGYTF. CDR3 DNA: TGTGCCAGCAGTTTATATCACAGGGGGCAAGACTATGGCTACACCTTC.

In this sample, this clone turned up once. V usage is TRBV1 and J usage is TRBJ2-2; TRBD1 is the table's D call, not checked against the DNA. TRBV1 is a documented pseudogene. The CDR3 is 19 residues long. The CDR3 spells CTSSQDPASGTGVTGELFF. In DNA, the CDR3 is TGCACCAGCAGCCAAGATCCTGCTTCCGGGACAGGGGTTACCGGGGAGCTGTTTTTT.

This rearrangement joins TRBV2 to TRBJ2-1; 10 nucleotides agree with TRBD1. The CDR3 is 15 residues long. V lost 2 bases, J lost 8 bases, and 6 bases stayed unmatched. Germline V lookup: CDR1 SNHLY, CDR2 FYNNEI. The CDR3 is CASSEWDRGGDEQFF. The CDR3 DNA follows: TGTGCCAGCAGTGAATGGGACAGGGGAGGCGATGAGCAGTTCTTC.

This chain uses TRBV4-1 with TRBJ2-1; 7 nucleotides align to TRBD1. V was clipped by 5 bases and J by 5 bases; unmatched bases: 9. The germline V gene has CDR1 MGHRA and CDR2 YSYEKL. The CDR3 length is 15 residues. In DNA form, the CDR3 reads TGCGCCAGCAGCTATCCCGGGACAGTTAACAATGAGCAGTTCTTC. This codes for CASSYPGTVNNEQFF.

The chain is built from TRBV5-1 and TRBJ2-5; TRBD2 aligns across 14 bases. Germline trimming cut 0 bases from V and 3 bases from J; bases unmatched to any gene: 4. The V gene's germline CDR1 is SGHRS and CDR2 YFSETQ. The CDR3 sequence is 17 residues long. CDR3 DNA sequence: TGCGCCAGCAGCTTGGGGACTAGCGGGAGGCCCGAAGAGACCCAGTACTTC. Translating it yields CASSLGTSGRPEETQYF.

The chain employs TRBV7-3 and TRBJ1-1; the D is unclear. CDR3 size: 13 residues. Trimming cost V 2 bases and J 5 bases, with 9 bases left between them. Germline loops: CDR1 SGHTA, CDR2 FQGTGA. CDR3 in amino acids: CASSLGVGTEAFF. In nucleotides, the CDR3 is TGTGCCAGCAGCTTAGGGGTGGGGACTGAAGCTTTCTTT.

The chain recombines TRBV12-5 with TRBJ1-6; 10 bases fit TRBD1. The CDR3 sequence is 16 residues long. Germline V gene data show CDR1 as LGHNT and CDR2 as FRNRAP. V shed 2 bases, J shed 8 bases, and the junction held 6 bases outside the gene matches. The CDR3, as DNA: TGTGCTAGTGGTTTGCCCCCCGGACAGGGGGATTCACCCCTCCACTTT. As protein: CASGLPPGQGDSPLHF.

The chain recombines TRBV28 with TRBJ2-1, with TRBD2 matching over 7 bases. This CDR3 comprises 16 residues. V was pared by 2 bases and J by 0 bases, with 4 bases of the junction left unmatched. CDR1 and CDR2 from the germline V gene are MDHEN and SYDVKM. This CDR3 is CASSLLGGSSYNEQFF. The CDR3 nucleotides are TGTGCCAGCAGTTTACTGGGCGGGAGCTCCTACAATGAGCAGTTCTTC.

This sequence joins TRBV28 and TRBJ2-1; 12 nucleotides align to TRBD2. The CDR3 is made up of 16 amino acids. Germline lookup yields CDR1 MDHEN and CDR2 SYDVKM. The V segment lost 5 bases and the J segment 4 bases; nucleotides outside the gene matches: 6. This CDR3 is CASSPATSGSYNEQFF. The DNA of the CDR3 is TGTGCCAGCAGTCCGGCGACTAGCGGGAGTTACAATGAGCAGTTCTTC.

The rearrangement joins TRBV6-1 to TRBJ2-2; 7 bases are a match to TRBD2. There are 16 residues in the CDR3. V lost 0 bases to trimming and J lost 7 bases; unmatched junction nucleotides: 8. Germline-derived CDR1 and CDR2 are MNHNS and SASEGT. The CDR3: CASSEALTSWDGELFF. The DNA of the CDR3 is TGTGCCAGCAGTGAAGCGCTGACTAGCTGGGACGGGGAGCTGTTTTTT.

This chain links TRBV5-5 with TRBJ1-2; D is ambiguous. This CDR3 spans 15 amino acids. V dropped 1 base and J dropped 3 bases, with 13 bases sitting between them. Germline assignment: CDR1 SGHKS and CDR2 YYEKEE (reference sequence). The CDR3 loop is CASSLFEVWDYGYTF. The CDR3 DNA follows: TGTGCCAGCAGCTTGTTTGAGGTATGGGACTATGGCTACACCTTC.

CDR3 coding DNA: TGCGCCAGCAGCTTGCCGACAGGGGAAGAGACTGAAGCTTTCTTT. Translation gives CASSLPTGEETEAFF. The chain combines TRBV5-1 with TRBJ1-1; 8 bases line up with TRBD1. This CDR3 comprises 15 residues. Per germline, CDR1 SGHRS and CDR2 YFSETQ. V dropped 1 base and J dropped 5; count of bases not matched to a gene: 7.

The chain is built from TRBV7-9 and TRBJ2-2; D uncertain. V shed 3 bases and J shed 0 bases, with 8 bases lying between them. The CDR3 contains 15 residues. CDR1 is SEHNR, CDR2 FQNEAQ, per germline (reference sequence). The CDR3 DNA is TGTGCCAGCAGCTTTGCCAGGACGAACACCGGGGAGCTGTTTTTT. Residues: CASSFARTNTGELFF.

This rearrangement joins TRBV5-6 to TRBJ2-7, with D maybe TRBD1 (5 bases). Germline V gene data show CDR1 as SGHDT and CDR2 as YYEEEE. The length of the CDR3 is 13 residues. The germline V and J ends were trimmed by 4 bases and 4 bases, with 12 bases remaining between them. The CDR3 DNA reads as TGTGCCAGCAGCCGAGACAGAGATTACGAGCAGTACTTC. Translated: CASSRDRDYEQYF.

The gene calls are TRBV13 and TRBJ2-7; TRBD1 aligns across 8 bases. The trim removed 5 bases at V and 1 base at J, leaving 13 bases unmatched. The CDR3 has 17 residues. Germline CDR1 is PRHDT and CDR2 is FYEKMQ (reference sequence). In DNA, the CDR3 is TGTGCCAGCAGCCCCCCCTGGGGGCAGGGGGCATCCTACGAGCAGTACTTC. This encodes CASSPPWGQGASYEQYF.

The V and J genes are TRBV7-3 and TRBJ2-2; D remains unclear. The CDR3 runs to 13 residues. V lost 5 bases, J lost 7 bases, and 11 bases lay in between. Germline V gene sequence: CDR1 SGHTA, CDR2 FQGTGA. Written as DNA, the CDR3 is TGTGCCAGCAGCGCCGTCCCCGGCGGGGAGCTGTTTTTT. This codes for CASSAVPGGELFF.

This clone has only a few counts. The chain carries TRBV6-6 and TRBJ2-5, with D maybe TRBD2 (6 bases). Trimming left V 6 bases short and J 4 bases short, with 15 bases between. The CDR3 extends over 14 amino acids. The germline V gene has CDR1 MNHNY and CDR2 SVGAGI (reference sequence). The CDR3 nucleotides read TGTGCCAGCAGGGGGGAGGTGAACCGAGAGACCCAGTACTTC. It translates to CASRGEVNRETQYF.

The chain has TRBV4-3 and TRBJ2-2; a weak D match, TRBD1 (6 bases). The germline V gene has CDR1 LGHNA and CDR2 YSLEER. CDR3 length: 16 residues. V gave up 1 base and J gave up 3 bases, with 12 bases separating them. CDR3 sequence (DNA): TGCGCCAGCAGCCAAGGCGCTGGACAGTACACCGGGGAGCTGTTTTTT. This translates into CASSQGAGQYTGELFF.

The chain combines TRBV18 with TRBJ2-7, with D perhaps being TRBD1 or TRBD2 (5 bases each). Germline CDR1 and CDR2: KGHSH and LQKENI. The CDR3 is made up of 13 amino acids. Deletions cut 0 bases from V and 3 bases from J, with 6 bases between. CDR3 in DNA: TGTGCCAGCTCACCACCGGGGGACTACGAGCAGTACTTC. Amino acid sequence: CASSPPGDYEQYF.

V gene TRBV4-3 combines with J gene TRBJ1-2; a weak D match, TRBD1 (5 bases). Between the trimmed V and J ends, which lost 0 bases and 1 base, there was a span of 15 bases. This CDR3 contains 17 residues. Looked up from germline, CDR1 is LGHNA and CDR2 is YSLEER. CDR3 protein: CASSQDVRGGGNYGYTF. The CDR3, as DNA: TGCGCCAGCAGCCAAGATGTCCGGGGGGGAGGTAACTATGGCTACACCTTC.

The chain has TRBV7-9 and TRBJ1-2; 8 bases align to TRBD1. Germline V gene data show CDR1 as SEHNR and CDR2 as FQNEAQ (reference sequence). Trimming took 3 bases from V and 4 from J; bases not matched to a gene: 4. This CDR3 has 14 residues. The CDR3 bases are TGTGCCAGCAGCTTGCAGGGGGCAAGCTATGGCTACACCTTC. Translated: CASSLQGASYGYTF.

The gene calls are TRBV6-5 and TRBJ1-1; the match to TRBD1 covers 9 bases. Per germline, CDR1 MNHEY and CDR2 SVGAGI. This CDR3 contains 15 residues. The V gene end was trimmed by 4 bases and the J gene end by 4 bases; junction bases not matched to a gene: 7. DNA of the CDR3: TGTGCCAGCAGTTTGAACACAGGGGGCGTCACTGAAGCTTTCTTT. Amino acids: CASSLNTGGVTEAFF.

This CDR3 reads CASSQAGGYNYGYTF. DNA of the CDR3: TGCGCCAGCAGCCAAGCCGGCGGTTATAACTATGGCTACACCTTC. The chain has TRBV4-1 and TRBJ1-2; D is unresolved. The V and J ends lost 1 base and 1 base respectively, with 10 bases between them. The CDR3 runs 15 residues. The germline V gene encodes CDR1 MGHRA and CDR2 YSYEKL.

The rearrangement uses TRBV7-9 and TRBJ1-2; D gene ambiguous. The CDR3 runs 13 residues. V lost 8 bases to trimming and J lost 7 bases, with 17 bases between them. Germline V CDR1 and CDR2: SEHNR, FQNEAQ (reference sequence). CDR3 residues: CASGMGGRSGYTF. The CDR3 nucleotides are TGTGCCAGCGGAATGGGAGGCAGAAGTGGCTACACCTTC.

This chain links TRBV4-1 with TRBJ1-2; possible D gene TRBD1, 5 bases. CDR3 length equals 15 residues. Trimming stripped 4 bases from V and 6 bases from J, with 18 bases between. Germline CDR1 is MGHRA and CDR2 is YSYEKL. CDR3 sequence reads: CASSRLRSGGNGYTF. The CDR3 nucleotides read TGCGCCAGCAGCCGTTTAAGGTCGGGGGGGAATGGCTACACCTTC.

This chain uses TRBV10-3 with TRBJ2-3; D gene ambiguous. Between the trimmed V and J ends, which lost 7 bases and 3 bases, there was a span of 5 bases. This CDR3 has 11 residues. Germline-derived CDR1 and CDR2 are ENHRY and SYGVKD. The CDR3 sequence is CAIKKTDTQYF. CDR3 in DNA: TGTGCCATCAAAAAAACAGATACGCAGTATTTT.

The genes are TRBV5-1 and TRBJ1-3; D is undetermined. V lost 4 bases and J lost 4, with 12 bases in between. Germline CDR1 SGHRS, CDR2 YFSETQ. CDR3 length equals 14 residues. CDR3 sequence reads: CASSPLSQGNTIYF. DNA of the CDR3: TGCGCCAGCAGCCCTCTTTCCCAGGGAAACACCATATATTTT.